The clone carrying this T cell receptor beta chain was seen repeatedly, ten times or more. Antigen specificity is unknown. Trimming took off 5 bases at V and 1 base at J, with 7 bases between the two ends. The CDR3 sequence is 13 residues long. Germline V gene lookup returns CDR1 KGHDR and CDR2 SFDVKD. RNA transcripts gave rise to amplified TCR beta CDR3 regions. HTBI primers were employed in a first-round RT-PCR of the TCR CDR3. In TCRdb, the multiplex PCR reads were re-called with MiXCR into one record per CDR3 protein. The sample holds about 360,000 distinct CDR3 sequences, approximately 19% seen once. The entry originates in a study of T cells in Graves' hyperthyroidism and ophthalmopathy. As for the study in general: It was at initial diagnosis, before any treatment, that peripheral blood was collected. Broader study findings: The model's output predicted ophthalmopathy at a median of 6.5 months prior to onset. In simple terms, a model built on 13 V-J features told ophthalmopathy apart from stable hyperthyroidism.

The J gene is TRBJ2-5, the V gene TRBV24-1; D unresolved. What was sequenced was blood. The TCR sequence derives from a woman in her late teens or twenties with Graves' hyperthyroidism. This chain's CDR3 is CATSVAGQETQYF. The CDR3 DNA reads TGTGCCACCAGTGTGGCCGGCCAAGAGACCCAGTACTTC.